The rows below give T cell receptor beta chains drawn from one sample of a study of cytomegalovirus exposure and HLA in healthy donors. TCRdb keeps only in-frame clones here, not all; method: immunoSEQ multiplex PCR. The table records 150,000 or so clones, 70% to 80% of them present only once. The sample consisted of PBMCs. These receptors were obtained from a middle-aged man in good health and CMV-seropositive. CDR3s include the opening cysteine and the closing phenylalanine or tryptophan. Fields, in order: V gene, D gene, clone size, J gene, CDR3 DNA, CDR3 protein. D genes are given only for firm matches. Expanded clones get a size class; other rows say once, few or many, or leave the size out.

TRBV27	NA	few	TRBJ2-7	TGTGCCAGCAGTTTAATCCGGGGTTCGGATGAGCAGTACTTC	CASSLIRGSDEQYF
TRBV10-3	TRBD2	NA	TRBJ2-3	TGTGCCATCAGTGGACTAGCTAGCACAGATACGCAGTATTTT	CAISGLASTDTQYF
TRBV5-1	NA	NA	TRBJ2-7	TGCGCCAGCAGCTTGCAACAGCCCTACGAGCAGTACTTC	CASSLQQPYEQYF
TRBV12-5	NA	NA	TRBJ2-2	TGTGCTAGTGGTTTGGTACCAGGCCGTGGGGAGCTGTTTTTT	CASGLVPGRGELFF
TRBV7-2	TRBD1	NA	TRBJ1-1	TGTGCCAGCAGCTTCCTCGGAGGGGGCCGGTTTGGTACTGAAGCTTTCTTT	CASSFLGGGRFGTEAFF
TRBV28	TRBD1	NA	TRBJ2-7	TGTGCCAGCATCGGGACAGCCGGACTGAGAAGCTCCTACGAGCAGTACTTC	CASIGTAGLRSSYEQYF
TRBV28	NA	NA	TRBJ1-5	TGTGCCAGCAGTTTCTTGTCGGGTTATCAGCCCCAGCATTTT	CASSFLSGYQPQHF
TRBV2	NA	NA	TRBJ2-5	TGTGCCAGCAGGACAGACCAAGAGACCCAGTACTTC	CASRTDQETQYF
TRBV28	NA	NA	TRBJ2-1	TGTGCCAGCAGTTTACCCCTAGAAGGAGGCTACAATGAGCAGTTCTTC	CASSLPLEGGYNEQFF
TRBV28	NA	NA	TRBJ2-7	TGTGCCAGCACCCCGATGAGGAGCTCCTACGAGCAGTACTTC	CASTPMRSSYEQYF
TRBV27	TRBD1	NA	TRBJ1-1	TGTGCCAGCAGTCCCCCAACAGGGGGCGGACAGGCCGCGACTGAAGCTTTCTTT	CASSPPTGGGQAATEAFF
TRBV18	NA	NA	TRBJ1-4	TGTGCCAGCTCACCACTACAGAATAATGAAAAACTGTTTTTT	CASSPLQNNEKLFF
TRBV9	TRBD1	NA	TRBJ2-3	TGTGCCAGCAGCGTAGAGGGCAGGGGGTGGGATACGCAGTATTTT	CASSVEGRGWDTQYF
TRBV7-2	NA	NA	TRBJ1-5	TGTGCCAGCAGCTCCTACTCAGGGGAAGATCAGCCCCAGCATTTT	CASSSYSGEDQPQHF
TRBV7-9	NA	NA	TRBJ2-2	TGTGCCAGCAGCGACACTACTAGCTCCGGGGAGCTGTTTTTT	CASSDTTSSGELFF
TRBV5-1	NA	NA	TRBJ2-3	TGCGCCAGCAGTACACCGGGAGATACGCAGTATTTT	CASSTPGDTQYF
TRBV28	TRBD1	NA	TRBJ2-4	TGTGCCAGCAGTTTAACGTGGACAGGGGGACAAAACATTCAGTACTTC	CASSLTWTGGQNIQYF
TRBV6-1	TRBD1	NA	TRBJ2-7	TGTGCCAGCAGAGAGGGACAGGGGAGGGACGAGCAGTACTTC	CASREGQGRDEQYF
TRBV28	TRBD1	NA	TRBJ2-7	TGTGCCAGCATGACAGGGTCGGACTACGAGCAGTACTTC	CASMTGSDYEQYF
TRBV6-6	TRBD2	NA	TRBJ2-7	TGTGCCAGCAGCAGAGGGACTAGCGGGAGTACATACGAGCAGTACTTC	CASSRGTSGSTYEQYF
TRBV7-9	NA	few	TRBJ1-1	TGTGCCAGCAGCTTGGTGGGGGGGAGGGACACTGAAGCTTTCTTT	CASSLVGGRDTEAFF
TRBV7-9	NA	NA	TRBJ1-4	TGTGCCAGCAGCTTAGGGGTGCAGGGGCCTAATGAAAAACTGTTTTTT	CASSLGVQGPNEKLFF
TRBV7-9	NA	NA	TRBJ1-1	TGTTCCAGCAGCTTAGGTTCGACAGTCGGGGGAGCTTTCTTT	CSSSLGSTVGGAFF
TRBV10-3	NA	NA	TRBJ1-1	TGTGCCATCAGCTCCACGGCCAAGGGGCAGAACACTGAAGCTTTCTTT	CAISSTAKGQNTEAFF
TRBV30	NA	NA	TRBJ2-3	TGTGCCTGGAGTCTGAGCACAGATACGCAGTATTTT	CAWSLSTDTQYF
TRBV5-5	TRBD1	NA	TRBJ1-6	TGTGCCAGCAGCCTGACAGGGGAATCACCCCTCCACTTT	CASSLTGESPLHF
TRBV2	TRBD1	NA	TRBJ2-4	TGTGCCAGCAGGGGCCGGGACAGGAACATTCAGTACTTC	CASRGRDRNIQYF
TRBV29-1	NA	NA	TRBJ1-2	TGCAGCGTTGGCCTGGGAGCTAACTATGGCTACACCTTC	CSVGLGANYGYTF
TRBV9	TRBD1	NA	TRBJ2-5	TGTGCCAGCAGTTCCAGGACAGGGGAAGAGACCCAGTACTTC	CASSSRTGEETQYF
TRBV14	TRBD1	once	TRBJ1-2	TGTGCCAGCAGCCCGACAGGGCTCGACGGCTACACCTTC	CASSPTGLDGYTF
TRBV5-6	NA	once	TRBJ2-2	TGTGCCAGCAGCTTGGGGAGCGGGTTCCCCGGGGAGCTGTTTTTT	CASSLGSGFPGELFF
TRBV27	TRBD2	NA	TRBJ2-3	TGTGCCAGCAGTCCTCTAGCGGCGACAGATACGCAGTATTTT	CASSPLAATDTQYF
TRBV2	TRBD2	NA	TRBJ2-1	TGTGCCAGCAGTGACCTTACTAGCGGAGCCTACAATGAGCAGTTCTTC	CASSDLTSGAYNEQFF
TRBV11-2	NA	NA	TRBJ2-7	TGTGCCAGCAGCCCCCGGGACCCAGGGGACGAGCAGTACTTC	CASSPRDPGDEQYF
TRBV10-2	TRBD2	NA	TRBJ2-7	TGCGCCAGCAGCCGACTAGCGGGAGGGCCTGGGACTGCCTACGAGCAGTACTTC	CASSRLAGGPGTAYEQYF
TRBV4-3	NA	NA	TRBJ2-3	TGCGCCAGCAGCCAAGATTACTTAGGTGCGGGATCAGATACGCAGTATTTT	CASSQDYLGAGSDTQYF
TRBV18	TRBD2	NA	TRBJ2-7	TGTGCCAGCTCACCAAGGCGGGAGGTAGTCGAGCAGTACTTC	CASSPRREVVEQYF
TRBV7-6	TRBD2	NA	TRBJ2-2	TGTGCCAGCAGCGCGACTAGCGTGGGTGGCACCGGGGAGCTGTTTTTT	CASSATSVGGTGELFF
TRBV9	NA	NA	TRBJ1-5	TGTGCCAGCAGCTCACAGGACAATAGGCAGCCCCAGCATTTT	CASSSQDNRQPQHF
TRBV9	NA	NA	TRBJ2-5	TGTGCCAGCAGCGTAGAAGCATCCCTCACGACCCAGTACTTC	CASSVEASLTTQYF
TRBV7-7	TRBD2	few	TRBJ2-1	TGTGCCAGCAGCCTGAGCGGGAGGAAGGGTGAGCAGTTCTTC	CASSLSGRKGEQFF
TRBV5-1	NA	NA	TRBJ2-6	TGCGCCAGCAGGGCGGAGTTCTCTGGGGCCAACGTCCTGACTTTC	CASRAEFSGANVLTF
TRBV11-3	NA	few	TRBJ2-5	TGTGCCAGCAGCCAAGGGGCCTCGGGCGGAGCGACGGAGACCCAGTACTTC	CASSQGASGGATETQYF
TRBV5-1	NA	NA	TRBJ2-3	TGCGCCAGCAGTTCACAGCCCGACCCAGATACGCAGTATTTT	CASSSQPDPDTQYF
TRBV7-9	NA	NA	TRBJ1-2	TGTGCCAGCAGCTGGGGCATGGAGCACTATGGCTACACCTTC	CASSWGMEHYGYTF
TRBV4-1	NA	NA	TRBJ2-7	TGCGCCAGCAGCCAAGGACCCCTCTCGCGGGAGCAGTACTTC	CASSQGPLSREQYF
TRBV6-5	TRBD1	few	TRBJ2-5	TGTGCCAGCAGCCGACAGGGGGCCTCACAAGAGACCCAGTACTTC	CASSRQGASQETQYF
TRBV6-5	TRBD2	few	TRBJ2-7	TGTGCCAGCAGAGGACTAGCGGGATACGAGCAGTACTTC	CASRGLAGYEQYF
TRBV30	NA	NA	TRBJ2-7	TGTGCCTGGAGGTTCCAGCGGGCGAACGAGCAGTACTTC	CAWRFQRANEQYF
TRBV19	NA	NA	TRBJ2-5	TGTGCCAGTAGTATTGGAGGGCAAGAGACCCAGTACTTC	CASSIGGQETQYF
TRBV5-4	TRBD2	NA	TRBJ2-7	TGTGCCAGCAGCTCGAAAACTAGCGGGGCAACCTACGAGCAGTACTTC	CASSSKTSGATYEQYF
TRBV6-1	TRBD1	once	TRBJ2-3	TGTGCCAGCAGACGACAGGGTGAAGGGGATACGCAGTATTTT	CASRRQGEGDTQYF